The rows below give T cell receptor beta chains drawn from one sample of a study of cytomegalovirus exposure and HLA in healthy donors. Sequenced by immunoSEQ multiplex PCR; TCRdb stores in-frame clones only, minus some. Of about 130,000 clones listed, about 79% are singletons. The source material was PBMCs. The receptors were sampled from a woman between 18 and 29 years old in good health and CMV-seropositive. Each CDR3 is given with its conserved first and last residue. D genes are given only for firm matches. The size entry is marked missing in some rows and otherwise reads once, few, many or a size class.

j_gene	v_gene	d_gene	abundance	CDR3aa	CDR3nt
TRBJ2-3	TRBV5-4	TRBD2	few	CASSLSTSGGSGTDTQYF	TGTGCCAGCAGCTTGTCTACTAGCGGGGGGTCAGGCACAGATACGCAGTATTTT
TRBJ2-7	TRBV2	TRBD2	-	CASSQLAGRSYEQYF	TGTGCCAGCAGTCAGCTAGCGGGGAGATCCTACGAGCAGTACTTC
TRBJ2-1	TRBV2	-	-	CASRGTNANNEQFF	TGTGCCAGCAGGGGGACAAACGCTAACAATGAGCAGTTCTTC
TRBJ1-1	TRBV5-1	-	-	CASSENYYGGEAFF	TGCGCCAGCTCAGAGAATTACTATGGGGGGGAAGCTTTCTTT
TRBJ2-7	TRBV7-3	-	-	CASSLKKTGPYEQYF	TGTGCCAGCAGCTTAAAAAAGACAGGCCCCTACGAGCAGTACTTC
TRBJ1-2	TRBV5-1	-	-	CASRMIFGEDGYTF	TGCGCCAGCAGGATGATATTTGGGGAGGATGGCTACACCTTC
TRBJ1-3	TRBV11-2	-	-	CASSLGRVLSSGNTIYF	TGTGCCAGCAGCTTAGGGCGGGTCTTGAGCTCTGGAAACACCATATATTTT
TRBJ1-1	TRBV18	TRBD1	-	CASSPGGQGKAFF	TGTGCCAGCTCACCAGGGGGACAGGGTAAAGCTTTCTTT
TRBJ1-4	TRBV18	-	-	CASSPAGLGTNEKLFF	TGTGCCAGCTCACCTGCAGGGCTTGGAACTAATGAAAAACTGTTTTTT
TRBJ2-7	TRBV7-8	-	once	CASSTLGGGKTPYEQYF	TGTGCCAGCAGCACACTCGGTGGCGGAAAGACTCCTTACGAGCAGTACTTC
TRBJ2-5	TRBV5-1	TRBD2	-	CASRESGGASETQYF	TGCGCCAGCAGGGAGAGCGGGGGGGCCTCAGAGACCCAGTACTTC
TRBJ2-5	TRBV5-4	-	-	CASSLRQEETQYF	TGTGCCAGCAGCTTGCGACAGGAGGAGACCCAGTACTTC
TRBJ2-6	TRBV29-1	-	-	CSASESGANVLTF	TGCAGCGCCTCAGAATCTGGGGCCAACGTCCTGACTTTC
TRBJ1-1	TRBV7-9	-	once	CASTDLGSGGTEAFF	TGTGCCAGCACAGATTTGGGGTCGGGAGGGACTGAAGCTTTCTTT
TRBJ2-1	TRBV12-5	-	-	CASGLVLDEQFF	TGTGCTAGTGGTTTGGTACTCGATGAGCAGTTCTTC
TRBJ1-5	TRBV6-6	-	-	CASSSRTSNQPQHF	TGTGCCAGCAGTTCCCGGACAAGCAATCAGCCCCAGCATTTT
TRBJ2-3	TRBV7-8	-	-	CASSSGRGTESTDTQYF	TGTGCCAGCAGCTCTGGTCGGGGGACCGAAAGCACAGATACGCAGTATTTT
TRBJ2-3	TRBV30	-	once	CAWSSGSDTQYF	TGTGCCTGGAGTAGCGGTTCCGATACGCAGTATTTT
TRBJ2-5	TRBV5-6	TRBD1	-	CASTRTGQETQYF	TGTGCCAGCACGAGGACAGGACAAGAGACCCAGTACTTC
TRBJ2-2	TRBV19	TRBD2	-	CATEHLAGGYGDTGELFF	TGTGCCACCGAACACCTAGCGGGGGGGTACGGGGACACCGGGGAGCTGTTTTTT
TRBJ2-3	TRBV9	TRBD2	-	CASSVLSGGPDTQYF	TGTGCCAGCAGCGTACTTAGCGGGGGGCCCGATACGCAGTATTTT
TRBJ1-3	TRBV21-1	-	-	CASSKARGQFGNTIYF	TGTGCCAGCAGCAAAGCTCGGGGACAGTTTGGAAACACCATATATTTT
TRBJ1-1	TRBV6-1	TRBD1	-	CASTKTGGGTEAFF	TGTGCCAGCACAAAGACAGGGGGCGGCACTGAAGCTTTCTTT
TRBJ2-7	TRBV6-1	-	-	CAISESGARLSYEQYF	TGTGCCATCAGTGAGTCGGGAGCCAGGCTCTCCTACGAGCAGTACTTC
TRBJ2-7	TRBV2	TRBD2	-	CASSELAGEYEQYF	TGTGCCAGCAGTGAACTAGCGGGGGAATACGAGCAGTACTTC
TRBJ1-2	TRBV30	-	few	CAWKGAGPGYGYTF	TGTGCCTGGAAGGGCGCAGGGCCTGGCTATGGCTACACCTTC
TRBJ2-5	TRBV2	TRBD2	-	CASSRLAGGLRETQYF	TGTGCCAGCAGTAGACTAGCGGGGGGGCTTCGGGAGACCCAGTACTTC
TRBJ2-1	TRBV6-5	-	-	CASSTIGRYNEQFF	TGTGCCAGCAGCACGATTGGGCGATACAATGAGCAGTTCTTC
TRBJ2-4	TRBV5-5	-	-	CASSPAASFLAKNIQYF	TGTGCCAGCAGCCCGGCCGCTAGCTTTCTAGCCAAAAACATTCAGTACTTC
TRBJ2-7	TRBV10-3	-	once	CAISGSRDFEQYF	TGTGCCATCAGTGGGTCACGGGACTTCGAGCAGTACTTC
TRBJ2-7	TRBV5-3	TRBD2	-	CARRPTSGGAYEQYF	TGTGCCAGAAGACCAACTAGCGGGGGGGCCTACGAGCAGTACTTC
TRBJ1-2	TRBV5-5	-	-	CASSLTGVGFGYTF	TGTGCCAGCAGTCTAACGGGGGTTGGGTTCGGCTACACCTTC
TRBJ2-3	TRBV12-5	-	once	CASALSGTDTQYF	TGTGCTAGTGCTCTTTCGGGCACAGATACGCAGTATTTT
TRBJ1-5	TRBV30	-	-	CAWRDNSNQPQHF	TGTGCCTGGAGGGACAATAGCAATCAGCCCCAGCATTTT